The rows below give T cell receptor beta chains drawn from one sample of a study of OX40 agonist ivuxolimab in advanced cancers. Method: immunoSEQ multiplex PCR; TCRdb's copy keeps in-frame clones and lacks some. There are 82,000 or so clones in the sample; roughly 85% occur only once, and 2% to 3% lies in the top ten. Sequencing was performed on CD4+ or CD8+ T cells sorted from blood, taken in a trial of the OX40 agonist ivuxolimab. The receptors were sampled from an adult with an advanced solid tumor such as melanoma, head and neck, liver or kidney cancer. Each CDR3 is given with its conserved first and last residue. A D gene is named only where the DNA matches it firmly. Clone size is shown for a subset of rows, as once, few, many or a class of expanded clone.

clone size	D gene	V gene	CDR3 protein
.	.	TRBV28	CASSFPSGTDTQYF
.	.	TRBV5-5	CASSLAMGTIYGYTF
.	TRBD2	TRBV11-3	CASSLVTSGGPYDPYEQYF
.	TRBD1	TRBV18	CASSQNRGYEQYF
.	TRBD1	TRBV5-1	CASSWGTGVSSYEQYF
.	.	TRBV19	CASRPGPKGTEAFF
.	.	TRBV10-3	CAISDQGRGNHNEQFF
.	.	TRBV5-1	CASSLEVQSANTEAFF
.	TRBD1	TRBV6-6	CASRLGQGGPEAFF
.	TRBD2	TRBV7-2	CASSSGLAVDTQYF
.	.	TRBV7-9	CASSWSRGHGYTF
.	.	TRBV7-9	CASSGNDPRLGEQFF
few	.	TRBV18	CASSPLSTVSISGNTIYF
.	.	TRBV19	CASSIDAGMNTEAFF
.	.	TRBV4-1	CASSQGPVQETQYF
.	.	TRBV18	CASSPSLGEAFF
.	TRBD1	TRBV6-4	CATTRGRGWGNTIYF
.	.	TRBV6-1	CASTPNGRIQYF
few	TRBD1	TRBV5-1	CASSLVPHGQGANTEAFF
few	TRBD1	TRBV6-5	CASSGTGPSEQYF
.	.	TRBV6-1	CASSDPGGPRGTEAFF
.	TRBD2	TRBV9	CASSVAVSSGIYEQYF
few	.	TRBV7-9	CASSTPSYEQYF
.	.	TRBV4-2	CASSQMEGRETQYF
.	.	TRBV2	CASSEGFGTDTQYF
.	.	TRBV28	CASSTGNQPQHF
.	.	TRBV5-4	CASSLGQGGYEQYF
.	.	TRBV5-4	CASSSPRTVRRLTF
once	TRBD1	TRBV5-4	CASSVAGTGINSPLHF
.	.	TRBV28	CASSVRTGGSNQPQHF
.	TRBD2	TRBV7-2	CASSRAYGGDTGELFF
once	.	TRBV18	CASSPTSGRNIQYF
.	.	TRBV19	CASRQAGEQYF
.	.	TRBV15	CATSRVDPNTGELFF
.	.	TRBV2	CASSEGGAGFDTIYF
.	TRBD1	TRBV29-1	CSVLGQGYYEQYF
.	.	TRBV14	CASSQDQGPSDTQYF
once	TRBD2	TRBV5-6	CASSLVGRGDRAQDF
.	.	TRBV4-1	CASSVAGRKFIGHYGYTF
.	TRBD1	TRBV5-4	CASSDKEGGWETQYF
.	.	TRBV9	CASSVGGESYNSPLHF
.	TRBD2	TRBV2	CASRISGEQYF